These 2 T cell receptor beta chains came from one sample sequenced in a study of T cell changes during pregnancy in multiple sclerosis. The protocol was immunoSEQ multiplex PCR, while the TCRdb copy is restricted to in-frame clones and leaves out a portion. This table holds 55,000 to 70,000 clones, just over 90% found once. The sequencing used peripheral blood, collected after pregnancy. These receptor sequences come from a female donor with multiple sclerosis, enrolled in a pregnancy study.

The chain combines TRBV5-1 with TRBJ1-5; D might be TRBD1 (6 bases). This CDR3 is 14 amino acids long. V lost 2 bases to trimming and J lost 5 bases, with 11 bases between them. In germline, CDR1 is SGHRS, CDR2 YFSETQ. This chain's CDR3 is CASSFQGIDQPQHF. CDR3 nucleotides: TGCGCCAGCAGCTTCCAGGGGATCGATCAGCCCCAGCATTTT.

V usage is TRBV7-9 and J usage is TRBJ1-1, with D uncertain. The V gene lost 8 bases and the J gene lost 5 bases, with 12 bases spanning the gap. Germline V gives CDR1 SEHNR, CDR2 FQNEAQ (reference sequence). The CDR3 is 12 residues long. The CDR3 DNA follows: TGTGCCAGCGCAACCGGCGGGACTGAAGCTTTCTTT. Protein: CASATGGTEAFF. Together with reference TRBV7-9 and TRBJ1-1, the CDR3 gives the full variable domain: DTGVSQNPRHKITKRGQNVTFRCDPISEHNRLYWYRQTLGQGPEFLTYFQNEAQLEKSRLLSDRFSAERPKGSFSTLEIQRTEQGDSAMYLCASATGGTEAFFGQGTRLTVV.